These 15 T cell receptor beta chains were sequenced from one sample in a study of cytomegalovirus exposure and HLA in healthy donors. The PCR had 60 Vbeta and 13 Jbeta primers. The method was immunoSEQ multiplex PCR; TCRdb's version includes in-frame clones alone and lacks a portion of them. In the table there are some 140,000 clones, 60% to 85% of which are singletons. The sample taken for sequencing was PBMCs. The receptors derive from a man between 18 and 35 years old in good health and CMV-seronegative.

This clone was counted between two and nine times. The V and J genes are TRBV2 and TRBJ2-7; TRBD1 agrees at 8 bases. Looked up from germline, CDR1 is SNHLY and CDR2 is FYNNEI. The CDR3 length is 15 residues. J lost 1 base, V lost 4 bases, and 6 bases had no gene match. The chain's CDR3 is CASSVGQGLSYEQYF. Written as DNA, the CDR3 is TGTGCCAGCAGTGTTGGACAGGGACTTTCCTACGAGCAGTACTTC. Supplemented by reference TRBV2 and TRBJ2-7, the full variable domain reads EPEVTQTPSHQVTQMGQEVILRCVPISNHLYFYWYRQILGQKVEFLVSFYNNEISEKSEIFDDQFSVERPDGSNFTLKIRSTKLEDSAMYFCASSVGQGLSYEQYFGPGTRLTVT.

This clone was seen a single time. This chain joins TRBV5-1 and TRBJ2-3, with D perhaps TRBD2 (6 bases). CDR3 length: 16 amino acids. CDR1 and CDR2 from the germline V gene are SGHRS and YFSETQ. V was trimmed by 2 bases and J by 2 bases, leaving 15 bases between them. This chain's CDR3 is CASSFRLDPPTDTQYF. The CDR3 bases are TGCGCCAGCAGCTTCCGACTAGACCCCCCCACAGATACGCAGTATTTT. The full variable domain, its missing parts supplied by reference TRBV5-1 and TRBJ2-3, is KAGVTQTPRYLIKTRGQQVTLSCSPISGHRSVSWYQQTPGQGLQFLFEYFSETQRNKGNFPGRFSGRQFSNSRSEMNVSTLELGDSALYLCASSFRLDPPTDTQYFGPGTRLTVL.

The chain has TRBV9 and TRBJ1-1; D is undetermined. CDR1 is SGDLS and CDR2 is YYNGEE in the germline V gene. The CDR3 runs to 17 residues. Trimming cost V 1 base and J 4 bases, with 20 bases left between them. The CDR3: CASSVRGGWIGTTEAFF. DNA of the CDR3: TGTGCCAGCAGCGTACGGGGAGGGTGGATCGGAACCACTGAAGCTTTCTTT.

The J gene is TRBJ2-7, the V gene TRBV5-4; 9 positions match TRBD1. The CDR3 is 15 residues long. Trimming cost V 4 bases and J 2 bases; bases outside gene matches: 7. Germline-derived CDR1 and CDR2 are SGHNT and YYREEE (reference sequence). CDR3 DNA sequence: TGTGCCAGCAGCCCCGGGACAGGGCCCCCCTACGAGCAGTACTTC. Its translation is CASSPGTGPPYEQYF. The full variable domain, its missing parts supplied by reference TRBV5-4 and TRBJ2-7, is ETGVTQSPTHLIKTRGQQVTLRCSSQSGHNTVSWYQQALGQGPQFIFQYYREEENGRGNFPPRFSGLQFPNYSSELNVNALELDDSALYLCASSPGTGPPYEQYFGPGTRLTVT.

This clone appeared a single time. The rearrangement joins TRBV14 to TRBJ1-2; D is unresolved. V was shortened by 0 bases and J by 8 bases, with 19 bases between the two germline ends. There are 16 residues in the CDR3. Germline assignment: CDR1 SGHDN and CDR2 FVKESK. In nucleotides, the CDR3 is TGTGCCAGCAGCCAAGATTCCTGGTCAGGCCGCTCCGGCTACACCTTC. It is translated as CASSQDSWSGRSGYTF.

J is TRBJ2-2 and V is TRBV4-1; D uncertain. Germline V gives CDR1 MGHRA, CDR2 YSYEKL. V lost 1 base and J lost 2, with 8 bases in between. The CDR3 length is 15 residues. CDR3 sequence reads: CASSQGGGNTGELFF. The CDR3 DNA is TGCGCCAGCAGCCAAGGTGGCGGAAACACCGGGGAGCTGTTTTTT.

The CDR3 protein is CASSLLGGYGYTF. The DNA of the CDR3 is TGTGCCAGCAGTTTATTAGGAGGGTATGGCTACACCTTC. V and J are TRBV27 and TRBJ1-2; unclear D gene. Germline V gives CDR1 MNHEY, CDR2 SMNVEV (reference sequence). The CDR3 sequence is 13 residues long. V gave up 1 base and J gave up 5 bases, with 8 bases separating them.

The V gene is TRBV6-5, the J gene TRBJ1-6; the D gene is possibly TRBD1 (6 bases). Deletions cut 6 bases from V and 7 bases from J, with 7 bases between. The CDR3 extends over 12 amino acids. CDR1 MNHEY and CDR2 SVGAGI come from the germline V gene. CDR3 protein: CASSQGNSPLHF. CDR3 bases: TGTGCCAGCAGCCAGGGGAATTCACCCCTCCACTTT.

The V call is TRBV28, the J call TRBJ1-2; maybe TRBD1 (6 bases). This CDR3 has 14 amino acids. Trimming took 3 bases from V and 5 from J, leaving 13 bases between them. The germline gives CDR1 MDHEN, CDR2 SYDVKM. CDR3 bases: TGTGCCAGCAGTTTTGGACAGCAATTTTATGGCTACACCTTC. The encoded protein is CASSFGQQFYGYTF.

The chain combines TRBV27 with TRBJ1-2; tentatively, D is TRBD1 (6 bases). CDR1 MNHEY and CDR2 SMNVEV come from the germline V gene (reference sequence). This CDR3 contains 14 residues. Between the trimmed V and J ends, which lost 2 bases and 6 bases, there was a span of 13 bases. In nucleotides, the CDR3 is TGTGCCAGCAGTTTAGTGGGCAGGGGCCATGGCTACACCTTC. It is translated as CASSLVGRGHGYTF.

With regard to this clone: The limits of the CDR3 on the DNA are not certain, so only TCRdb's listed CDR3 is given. Here the CDR3 reads CASTSEKEGKYGYTF. This rearrangement joins TRBV19 to TRBJ1-2. The germline gives CDR1 LNHDA, CDR2 SQIVND (reference sequence). The CDR3 region is 15 residues in length, termini included.

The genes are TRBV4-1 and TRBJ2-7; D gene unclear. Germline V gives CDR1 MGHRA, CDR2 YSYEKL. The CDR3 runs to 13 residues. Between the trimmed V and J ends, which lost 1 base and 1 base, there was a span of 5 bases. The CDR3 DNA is TGCGCCAGCAGCCAAGTGCAGTCCTACGAGCAGTACTTC. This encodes CASSQVQSYEQYF.

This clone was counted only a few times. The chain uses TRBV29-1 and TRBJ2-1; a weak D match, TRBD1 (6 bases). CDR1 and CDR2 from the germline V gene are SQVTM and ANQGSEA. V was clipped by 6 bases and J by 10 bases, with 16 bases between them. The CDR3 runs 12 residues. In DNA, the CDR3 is TGCAGCGTCCAACCTTCAGGGGAAGAGCAGTTCTTC. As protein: CSVQPSGEEQFF.

CDR3 loop: CASSRRTGDAGTEAFF. For the CDR3, the DNA is TGTGCCAGTAGTAGGAGGACAGGGGACGCGGGCACTGAAGCTTTCTTT. V gene TRBV19 combines with J gene TRBJ1-1; 9 bases are shared with TRBD1. J gave up 4 bases and V 4 bases, and 10 bases lay outside the gene matches. This CDR3 region has 16 residues. Germline V CDR1 and CDR2: LNHDA, SQIVND (reference sequence).

CDR3 sequence (DNA): TGTGCCAGCAGCTTAGTGCAGGTTCCGCAGGGCTACACCTTC. Protein: CASSLVQVPQGYTF. The chain employs TRBV7-9 and TRBJ1-2; D is ambiguous. From germline, CDR1 is SEHNR and CDR2 FQNEAQ (reference sequence). V was shortened by 1 base and J by 8 bases, with 14 bases between the two germline ends. CDR3 length: 14 residues.